This entry concerns a single T cell receptor (beta chain). Its antigen is not known. The data were taken from a study of identifying expanded T cells in peripheral blood. The V gene's germline CDR1 is SGHNT and CDR2 YENEEA. The ends lost 1 base at V and 2 bases at J; junction bases unmatched: 2. The CDR3 covers 15 residues. Collection occurred without any documented infections or immune events in donors. Findings and caveats of the study: Over two and four weeks, about 15 and 19 clones changed, versus more than 1 between replicates. Variance in clone template counts between two-week samples significantly increased with total template count across all healthy donors.

Clones were read by immunoSEQ multiplex PCR, and TCRdb kept only the in-frame ones, dropping some. The sample shows roughly 100,000 clones, more than 85% of them seen only once. The sequence was collected from a person aged 18-70 years in good health. Sequences were obtained from blood. This chain joins TRBV11-3 and TRBJ1-3, with TRBD1 matching over 7 bases. The CDR3, as DNA: TGTGCCAGCAGCTTAGGGGGGACAGCTGGAAACACCATATATTTT. As protein: CASSLGGTAGNTIYF.